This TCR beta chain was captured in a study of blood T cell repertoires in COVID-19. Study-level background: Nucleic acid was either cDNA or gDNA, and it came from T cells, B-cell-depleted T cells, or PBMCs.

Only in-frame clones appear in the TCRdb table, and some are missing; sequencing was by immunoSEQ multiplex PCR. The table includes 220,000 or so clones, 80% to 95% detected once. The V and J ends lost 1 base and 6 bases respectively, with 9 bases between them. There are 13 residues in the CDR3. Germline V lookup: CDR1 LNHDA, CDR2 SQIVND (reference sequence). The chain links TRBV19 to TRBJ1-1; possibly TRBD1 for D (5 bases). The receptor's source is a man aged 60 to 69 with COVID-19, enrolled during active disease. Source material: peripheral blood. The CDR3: CASSIGRGSEAFF. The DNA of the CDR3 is TGTGCCAGTAGTATAGGTCGGGGGTCTGAAGCTTTCTTT. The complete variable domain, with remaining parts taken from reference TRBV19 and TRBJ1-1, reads DGGITQSPKYLFRKEGQNVTLSCEQNLNHDAMYWYRQDPGQGLRLIYYSQIVNDFQKGDIAEGYSVSREKKESFPLTVTSAQKNPTAFYLCASSIGRGSEAFFGQGTRLTVV.